The T cell receptor (beta chain) under discussion was sequenced for a study of blood T cell repertoires in COVID-19. Overall study context: Samples representing acute and convalescent COVID-19 were sourced from the United States, Italy and Spain. Sample material is recorded as cDNA or gDNA derived from T cells, B-cell-depleted T cells, or PBMCs.

In the study's own analysis: How many nucleated cells were present was estimated from reference gene primer amplification. Profiling relied on immunoSEQ multiplex PCR, and the TCRdb table lists in-frame clones only, not all of them. Clonal size and the V and J genes are those of that table, whereas D and trimming came from the DNA. The table records approximately 260,000 clones, about 91% of them present only once. The specimen was peripheral blood. This TCR derives from a woman aged 40 to 49 who had recovered from COVID-19.

The CDR3 protein is CASGLDRPPYGYTF. CDR3 in DNA: TGTGCCAGCGGATTAGACAGGCCTCCCTATGGCTACACCTTC. This chain uses TRBV6-5 with TRBJ1-2; tentative D call: TRBD1 (6 bases). The CDR3 runs to 14 residues. Germline V CDR1 and CDR2: MNHEY, SVGAGI. Trimming took off 8 bases at V and 4 bases at J, with 17 bases between the two ends.